These T cell receptor beta chains were read from a single sample in a study of blood T cells in healthy people across ages. TCRdb recomputed calls from the 5' RACE reads with MiXCR, one row per CDR3 protein. The data hold hundreds of thousands of distinct CDR3 sequences, with around 42% observed a single time. The material sequenced was blood. The receptors derive from a man in his sixties in good health. Both conserved end residues are part of each CDR3. The D gene is left open where the match is weak. The size field is filled for only some rows; it gives once, few, many or a size class.

>15|TRBJ2-3|TRBD2|TRBV7-2|-
CASSPSSGGVDTQYF
TGTGCCAGCAGCCCTTCCAGCGGGGGGGTAGATACGCAGTATTTT
>15|TRBJ2-1|TRBD2|TRBV7-2|-
CASSLVGTSGDEQFF
TGTGCCAGCAGCTTAGTTGGGACTAGCGGCGATGAGCAGTTCTTC
>16|TRBJ2-3|-|TRBV7-2|-
CASSLRPTPGTDTQYF
TGTGCCAGCAGCCTAAGACCCACACCGGGCACAGATACGCAGTATTTT
>13|TRBJ1-2|TRBD1|TRBV20-1|-
CRPTRGPGYGYTF
TGCAGACCTACCAGGGGGCCGGGGTATGGCTACACCTTC
>13|TRBJ2-1|TRBD2|TRBV28|-
CASRGLVANEQFF
TGTGCCAGCAGAGGACTAGTAGCGAATGAGCAGTTCTTC
>13|TRBJ1-6|-|TRBV3-1|-
CASRETGNSPLHF
TGTGCCAGCAGGGAAACGGGTAATTCACCCCTCCACTTT
>14|TRBJ1-5|-|TRBV3-1|-
CASSLAGAGQPQHF
TGTGCCAGCAGCCTTGCGGGGGCGGGACAGCCCCAGCATTTT
>16|TRBJ2-7|-|TRBV6-2/TRBV6-3|few
CASSSPDGVSYNEQYF
TGTGCCAGCAGTTCCCCGGACGGGGTCTCCTACAATGAGCAGTACTTC
>15|TRBJ2-1|TRBD2|TRBV5-6|many
CASSFTAGGHNEQFF
TGTGCCAGCAGCTTCACAGCGGGGGGGCACAATGAGCAGTTCTTC
>13|TRBJ2-7|-|TRBV6-1|few
CASSEAGLYEQYF
TGTGCCAGCAGTGAAGCAGGGCTCTACGAGCAGTACTTC
>14|TRBJ1-5|-|TRBV20-1|few
CSARDRDFNQPQHF
TGCAGTGCTAGAGACCGGGACTTCAATCAGCCCCAGCATTTT
>16|TRBJ2-3|TRBD2|TRBV24-1|-
CATSEVSGDFTDTQYF
TGTGCCACCAGTGAAGTTAGCGGGGACTTCACAGATACGCAGTATTTT
>13|TRBJ2-7|TRBD1|TRBV20-1|-
CSETRQGAYEQYF
TGCAGTGAAACTCGACAGGGAGCCTACGAGCAGTACTTC
>13|TRBJ2-1|TRBD1|TRBV5-1|-
CASRYGTGDEQFF
TGCGCCAGCAGGTACGGGACAGGCGATGAGCAGTTCTTC
>14|TRBJ2-1|-|TRBV11-2|few
CASSLEGGGNEQFF
TGTGCCAGCAGCTTAGAGGGAGGGGGAAATGAGCAGTTCTTC
>13|TRBJ2-1|-|TRBV6-6|few
CASSYSSFNEQFF
TGTGCCAGCAGTTACTCTAGTTTTAATGAGCAGTTCTTC
>15|TRBJ1-1|-|TRBV5-1|many
CASSFQAPENTEAFF
TGCGCCAGCAGCTTCCAAGCGCCGGAGAACACTGAAGCTTTCTTT
>13|TRBJ1-2|-|TRBV6-2/TRBV6-3|-
CASTETGDYGYTF
TGTGCCAGCACCGAGACAGGAGACTATGGCTACACCTTC
>12|TRBJ2-3|-|TRBV3-1|-
CASSHDGHTQYF
TGTGCCAGCAGCCACGACGGCCATACGCAGTATTTT
>15|TRBJ2-5|TRBD1|TRBV10-3|many
CAISEKDRGQETQYF
TGTGCCATCAGTGAGAAGGACAGGGGGCAGGAGACCCAGTACTTC
>15|TRBJ2-7|TRBD1|TRBV7-2|many
CASSLGQGVTYEQYF
TGTGCCAGCAGCTTGGGACAGGGGGTTACTTACGAGCAGTACTTC
>13|TRBJ2-2|TRBD1|TRBV20-1|-
CRARGLRTGELFF
TGCAGAGCCAGGGGGCTACGCACCGGGGAGCTGTTTTTT
>14|TRBJ1-2|-|TRBV5-1|once
CTSRARGADYGYTF
TGCACCAGCAGAGCTCGCGGGGCGGACTATGGCTACACCTTC
>15|TRBJ2-1|-|TRBV12-3/TRBV12-4|-
CASSLGEGAYNEQFF
TGTGCCAGCAGTTTAGGGGAAGGCGCCTACAATGAGCAGTTCTTC
>17|TRBJ1-1|-|TRBV3-1|-
CVSSQDTPGISNAEAFF
TGTGTCAGCAGCCAAGATACCCCCGGAATATCGAACGCTGAAGCTTTCTTT
>13|TRBJ2-7|-|TRBV6-2/TRBV6-3|few
CASSLGEVEEQYF
TGTGCCAGCAGTTTGGGGGAAGTAGAAGAGCAGTACTTC
>14|TRBJ1-2|-|TRBV5-1|many
CASSLSPGNYGYTF
TGCGCCAGCAGCTTGTCTCCAGGGAACTATGGCTACACCTTC
>15|TRBJ2-1|-|TRBV5-1|-
CASSPDSELYNEQFF
TGCGCCAGCAGCCCCGACAGTGAACTCTACAATGAGCAGTTCTTC
>17|TRBJ2-1|-|TRBV28|few
CASSGQGGGKFGDEQFF
TGTGCCAGCAGCGGACAGGGAGGGGGTAAATTCGGCGATGAGCAGTTCTTC
>13|TRBJ1-6|-|TRBV14|few
CASSQAGDSPLHF
TGTGCCAGCAGCCAAGCAGGGGATTCACCCCTCCACTTT
>15|TRBJ2-1|-|TRBV20-1|-
CSARDPALSPNEQFF
TGCAGTGCTAGAGACCCAGCACTTTCGCCCAATGAGCAGTTCTTC
>15|TRBJ2-5|-|TRBV7-8|few
CASSLAGPAQETQYF
TGTGCCAGCAGCTTAGCCGGCCCGGCGCAAGAGACCCAGTACTTC
>15|TRBJ2-1|TRBD1|TRBV5-5|-
CVSSPTGASYNEQFF
TGTGTCAGCAGCCCGACAGGGGCATCCTACAATGAGCAGTTCTTC
>16|TRBJ2-1|TRBD1|TRBV7-2|-
CASSLDSGTGSNEQFF
TGTGCCAGCAGCTTGGACTCCGGGACAGGGAGCAACGAGCAGTTCTTC
>17|TRBJ1-4|-|TRBV7-2|-
CASSLSIRGATNEKLFF
TGTGCCAGCAGCTTAAGTATAAGGGGTGCAACTAATGAAAAACTGTTTTTT
>14|TRBJ2-3|-|TRBV30|-
CAWSGTGRGDTQYF
TGTGCCTGGAGCGGAACAGGGAGGGGAGATACGCAGTATTTT
>12|TRBJ2-1|-|TRBV29-1|few
CSFGRGYNEQFF
TGCAGCTTCGGCCGGGGGTACAATGAGCAGTTCTTC